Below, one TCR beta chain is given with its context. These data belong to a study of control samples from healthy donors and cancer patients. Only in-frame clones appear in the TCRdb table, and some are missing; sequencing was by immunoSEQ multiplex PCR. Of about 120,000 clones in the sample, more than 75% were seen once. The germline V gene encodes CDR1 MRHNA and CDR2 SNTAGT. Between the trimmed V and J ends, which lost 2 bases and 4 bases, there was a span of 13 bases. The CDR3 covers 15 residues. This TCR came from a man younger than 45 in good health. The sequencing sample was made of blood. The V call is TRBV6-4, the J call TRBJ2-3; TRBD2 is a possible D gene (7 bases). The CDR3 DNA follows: TGTGCCAGCAGTGACCGGGGGGCGGAATCAGATACGCAGTATTTT. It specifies CASSDRGAESDTQYF.